This T cell receptor (beta chain) was sequenced in a study of T cell responses to AZD1222 COVID-19 vaccine. This clone was counted a single time. The antigen is not known. This sample also contains other DNA sequences that code for the same CDR3. The method was immunoSEQ multiplex PCR; TCRdb's version includes in-frame clones alone and lacks a portion of them. Of about 85,000 clones in the sample, over 80% are singletons; the top ten hold roughly 15%. Study-level points and caveats: Regions 160-218 and 743-854 dominated among vaccine-associated CD4 TCRs spanning spike. It was only a handful of AZD1222 recipients who were seropositive at baseline.

The TCR sequence derives from an adult in good health. The sample was peripheral blood, taken on day 0 of AZD1222 vaccination.

CDR3 nucleotide sequence: TGTGCCAGTAGTATAGGACAGGGAAGCTACGAGCAGTACTTC. It is translated as CASSIGQGSYEQYF. The chain recombines TRBV19 with TRBJ2-7, with 7 bases aligning to TRBD1. J lost 3 bases, V lost 1 base, and 3 bases had no gene match. The CDR3 sequence is 14 residues long. The germline V gene has CDR1 LNHDA and CDR2 SQIVND (reference sequence).